This T cell receptor (beta chain) was captured in a study of blood T cells in healthy people across ages. Then a second PCR, running roughly 7 to 11 cycles, was carried out with a sample-barcoded 5' primer and a J-beta primer mix. MiXCR, run by TCRdb on the 5' RACE reads, gives a single entry per CDR3 protein. The sample has around 940,000 distinct CDR3 sequences, about 51% seen once. V gave up 1 base and J gave up 8 bases; unmatched junction bases: 6. Per germline, CDR1 DFQATT and CDR2 SNEGSKA (reference sequence). The CDR3 contains 13 residues. The authors drew around 11 milliliters of peripheral blood from each donor. Isolated per sample were at least 7 million PBMCs.

The sequence was collected from a woman aged 55-70 years in good health. The J gene is TRBJ2-3, the V gene TRBV20-1; 7 nucleotides line up with TRBD2. Sequencing input: blood. The CDR3 reads CSARATGGGTQYF. CDR3 nucleotide sequence: TGCAGTGCTAGAGCTACGGGGGGAGGTACGCAGTATTTT.